This T cell receptor beta chain was recovered during a study of T cells in localized non-small cell lung cancer. Method: immunoSEQ multiplex PCR; TCRdb's copy keeps in-frame clones and lacks some. Of roughly 30,000 clones listed, roughly 91% are singletons. With 1 base removed from V and 4 bases from J, the gap between germline ends came to 16 bases. The CDR3 sequence is 17 residues long. Germline lookup yields CDR1 SEHNR and CDR2 FQNEAQ (reference sequence). Sequenced here: peripheral blood, sampled before any cancer treatment. J is TRBJ2-2 and V is TRBV7-9; perhaps TRBD1 as D (6 bases). The receptor's source is a female donor over 55 with stage I lung adenocarcinoma. CDR3 DNA sequence: TGTGCCAGCAGCTTAGAAACCTTCGCCAGGGGCACCGGGGAGCTGTTTTTT. This gives the protein CASSLETFARGTGELFF.